This TCR beta chain was captured in a study of T cell responses to AZD1222 COVID-19 vaccine. Study-wide results and limits: Spike-specific TCRs gained breadth and depth after people received two AZD1222 doses. White British people made up most donors, females outnumbered males, and clonal diversity was possibly underestimated. The CD4 TCRs associated with vaccination extended across spike and predominated at 160-218 and 743-854.

Here immunoSEQ multiplex PCR was the method, and the copy in TCRdb shows in-frame clones only, minus some. The sample includes around 180,000 clones, 88% seen only once; the top ten take 25% to 30%. Between the trimmed V and J ends, which lost 3 bases and 1 base, there was a span of 6 bases. The CDR3 is 14 amino acids. Germline-derived CDR1 and CDR2 are LGHDT and YNNKEL (reference sequence). About this clone itself: As yet, its antigen is unknown.

The rearrangement uses TRBV3-1 (or the pseudogene TRBV3-2) and TRBJ1-4; D not certain. The input for sequencing was peripheral blood, taken 28 days after the second AZD1222 dose. This receptor was obtained from an adult who received the AZD1222 COVID-19 vaccine. The DNA for the CDR3 is TGTGCCAGCAGCCACGAAGGAACTAATGAAAAACTGTTTTTT. It translates to CASSHEGTNEKLFF.